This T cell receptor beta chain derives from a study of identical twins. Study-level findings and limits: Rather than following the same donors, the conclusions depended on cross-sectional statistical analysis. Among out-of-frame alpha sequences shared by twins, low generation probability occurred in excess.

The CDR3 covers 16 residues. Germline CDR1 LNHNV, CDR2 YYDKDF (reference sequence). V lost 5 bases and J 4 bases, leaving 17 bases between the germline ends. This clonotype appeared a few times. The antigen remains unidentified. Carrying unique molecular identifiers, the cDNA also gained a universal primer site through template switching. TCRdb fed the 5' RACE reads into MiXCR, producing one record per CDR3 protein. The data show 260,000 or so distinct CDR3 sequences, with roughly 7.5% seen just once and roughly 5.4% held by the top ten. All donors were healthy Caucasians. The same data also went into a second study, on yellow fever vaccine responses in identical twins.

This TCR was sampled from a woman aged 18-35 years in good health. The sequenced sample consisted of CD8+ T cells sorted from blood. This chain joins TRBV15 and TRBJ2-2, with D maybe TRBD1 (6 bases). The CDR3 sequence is CATSLRRTAVTGELFF. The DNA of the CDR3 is TGTGCCACCAGCTTGCGTCGGACAGCCGTCACCGGGGAGCTGTTTTTT. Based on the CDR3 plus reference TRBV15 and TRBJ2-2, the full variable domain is DAMVIQNPRYQVTQFGKPVTLSCSQTLNHNVMYWYQQKSSQAPKLLFHYYDKDFNNEADTPDNFQSRRPNTSFCFLDIRSPGLGDTAMYLCATSLRRTAVTGELFFGEGSRLTVL.